The rows below give T cell receptor beta chains drawn from one sample of a study of CD8 T cells in ankylosing spondylitis. TCRdb used MiXCR to reprocess the 5' RACE reads, holding one entry per CDR3 protein. The sample yields 700,000 or so distinct CDR3 sequences, roughly 19% seen once. The sequencing input was blood, either unsorted or a sorted T cell fraction (not recorded which). All receptors derive from a male donor with ankylosing spondylitis. CDR3s include the opening cysteine and the closing phenylalanine or tryptophan. Fields, in order: V gene, clone size, J gene, D gene, CDR3 DNA, CDR3 protein. A D gene is named only where the DNA matches it firmly. Clone size is stated in some rows and not others, as once, few, many or a class when expanded.

V gene: TRBV12-3/TRBV12-4
clone size: NA
J gene: TRBJ2-6
D gene: NA
CDR3 DNA: TGTGCCAGCAGTCCTAGGACACTTCGCTCTGGGGCCAACGTCCTGACTTTC
CDR3 protein: CASSPRTLRSGANVLTF

V gene: TRBV15
clone size: NA
J gene: TRBJ2-2
D gene: TRBD2
CDR3 DNA: TGTGCCACCAGCAGACCCACTAGCGGGGGGTCCGGGGAGCTGTTTTTT
CDR3 protein: CATSRPTSGGSGELFF

V gene: TRBV7-9
clone size: NA
J gene: TRBJ2-3
D gene: TRBD2
CDR3 DNA: TGTGCCAGCAGTTCCAATTGGGGGGGTCCAAGCACAGATACGCAGTATTTT
CDR3 protein: CASSSNWGGPSTDTQYF

V gene: TRBV5-6
clone size: few
J gene: TRBJ1-1
D gene: TRBD1
CDR3 DNA: TGTGCCAGCAGCTTGGACAGGGGAGGGGGCACTGAAGCTTTCTTT
CDR3 protein: CASSLDRGGGTEAFF

V gene: TRBV20-1
clone size: NA
J gene: TRBJ1-1
D gene: NA
CDR3 DNA: TGCAGTGCTAGAGATATAGGGATTCGGGGTGAAGCTTTCTTT
CDR3 protein: CSARDIGIRGEAFF

V gene: TRBV7-2
clone size: NA
J gene: TRBJ2-1
D gene: NA
CDR3 DNA: TGTGCCAGCAGCCCCCTCGATACCGGCAGGTACAATGAGCAGTTCTTC
CDR3 protein: CASSPLDTGRYNEQFF

V gene: TRBV20-1
clone size: few
J gene: TRBJ2-1
D gene: TRBD2
CDR3 DNA: TGCAGTGCCCATTCCCTGCTAGCGGGCCCTTCCAATGAGCAGTTCTTC
CDR3 protein: CSAHSLLAGPSNEQFF

V gene: TRBV25-1
clone size: few
J gene: TRBJ2-3
D gene: NA
CDR3 DNA: TGTGCCAGCAGTGAAGTTCTAGTAAATACGCAGTATTTT
CDR3 protein: CASSEVLVNTQYF

V gene: TRBV6-5
clone size: NA
J gene: TRBJ2-6
D gene: NA
CDR3 DNA: TGTGCCAGCAGTTACGGGCCCTCTGGGGCCAACGTCCTGACTTTC
CDR3 protein: CASSYGPSGANVLTF

V gene: TRBV20-1
clone size: NA
J gene: TRBJ1-2
D gene: NA
CDR3 DNA: TGCAGTGCTCCGGGCCTGGGGGGCTACACCTTC
CDR3 protein: CSAPGLGGYTF

V gene: TRBV20-1
clone size: NA
J gene: TRBJ1-2
D gene: TRBD1
CDR3 DNA: TGCAGTACCGCTCGTACGGGACAGGGGGCGCTTTCCTATGGCTACACCTTC
CDR3 protein: CSTARTGQGALSYGYTF

V gene: TRBV6-1
clone size: few
J gene: TRBJ2-7
D gene: NA
CDR3 DNA: TGTGCCAGCAGTGCCTACAGAGCCTACGAGCAGTACTTC
CDR3 protein: CASSAYRAYEQYF

V gene: TRBV10-3
clone size: NA
J gene: TRBJ2-1
D gene: NA
CDR3 DNA: TGTGCCATCAGTGAGTCGAGTCCGGATCCTGAGCAGTTCTTC
CDR3 protein: CAISESSPDPEQFF

V gene: TRBV10-3
clone size: NA
J gene: TRBJ1-1
D gene: TRBD1
CDR3 DNA: TGTGCCATCAGTGAGCGAGGGGGCGAAACTGAAGCTTTCTTT
CDR3 protein: CAISERGGETEAFF

V gene: TRBV7-7
clone size: NA
J gene: TRBJ2-3
D gene: TRBD2
CDR3 DNA: TGTGCTAGCAGCTCAACCCTAGCGGGGGGGCCAAAGGCAGATACGCAGTATTTT
CDR3 protein: CASSSTLAGGPKADTQYF

V gene: TRBV12-3/TRBV12-4
clone size: NA
J gene: TRBJ1-1
D gene: NA
CDR3 DNA: TGTGCCAGCAGTTTAGACTGGACGAACACTGAAGCTTTCTTT
CDR3 protein: CASSLDWTNTEAFF

V gene: TRBV20-1
clone size: NA
J gene: TRBJ2-6
D gene: NA
CDR3 DNA: TGCAGTGCTAGGGTCCTAGGGGTCTCTGGGGCCAACGTCCTGACTTTC
CDR3 protein: CSARVLGVSGANVLTF

V gene: TRBV7-2
clone size: NA
J gene: TRBJ1-1
D gene: TRBD1
CDR3 DNA: TGTGCCAGCAGCCCAGGGGGTCGCCCCCCCGCTTTCTTT
CDR3 protein: CASSPGGRPPAFF

V gene: TRBV12-3/TRBV12-4
clone size: NA
J gene: TRBJ2-7
D gene: NA
CDR3 DNA: TGTGCCAGCAGTTGGGGGGGGGCGGCTCCCCTGGAGCAGTACTTC
CDR3 protein: CASSWGGAAPLEQYF

V gene: TRBV20-1
clone size: few
J gene: TRBJ2-1
D gene: NA
CDR3 DNA: TGCAGTGCTAGAGATAGGCAGGGTTGGTATATCGATGAGCAGTTCTTC
CDR3 protein: CSARDRQGWYIDEQFF

V gene: TRBV5-6
clone size: few
J gene: TRBJ1-1
D gene: TRBD1
CDR3 DNA: TGTGCCAGCAGCAGAACAGGGGGCTCGAACACTGAAGCTTTCTTT
CDR3 protein: CASSRTGGSNTEAFF

V gene: TRBV18
clone size: few
J gene: TRBJ1-4
D gene: NA
CDR3 DNA: TGTGCCAGCTCACCGAGTTGGACGGATGAAAAACTGTTTTTT
CDR3 protein: CASSPSWTDEKLFF

V gene: TRBV24-1
clone size: NA
J gene: TRBJ2-1
D gene: NA
CDR3 DNA: TGTGCCACCGGCGCGGGTCACTCCTACAATGAGCAGTTCTTC
CDR3 protein: CATGAGHSYNEQFF

V gene: TRBV12-3/TRBV12-4
clone size: few
J gene: TRBJ1-2
D gene: TRBD1
CDR3 DNA: TGTGCCAGCGGAGGGGCTACAGGGGCGGTCTATGGCTACACCTTC
CDR3 protein: CASGGATGAVYGYTF

V gene: TRBV12-3/TRBV12-4
clone size: few
J gene: TRBJ2-3
D gene: NA
CDR3 DNA: TGTGCCAGCAACCCCTTCACCGGCGGGAGCACAGATACGCAGTATTTT
CDR3 protein: CASNPFTGGSTDTQYF

V gene: TRBV12-3/TRBV12-4
clone size: NA
J gene: TRBJ1-1
D gene: TRBD1
CDR3 DNA: TGTGCCAGCAGTCGACAGGGGGAGGCCACTGAAGCTTTCTTT
CDR3 protein: CASSRQGEATEAFF

V gene: TRBV5-1
clone size: few
J gene: TRBJ1-1
D gene: NA
CDR3 DNA: TGCGCCAGCAGCTACACAATCGGGGCCAACATGAACACTGAAGCTTTCTTT
CDR3 protein: CASSYTIGANMNTEAFF

V gene: TRBV5-1
clone size: many
J gene: TRBJ2-3
D gene: NA
CDR3 DNA: TGTGCCAGCAGTTTAGGCGGGAAGACAGATACGCAGTATTTT
CDR3 protein: CASSLGGKTDTQYF

V gene: TRBV19
clone size: many
J gene: TRBJ1-5
D gene: NA
CDR3 DNA: TGTGCCAGTAGTTCGCGGACTGGAGGAAGCAATCAGCCCCAGCATTTT
CDR3 protein: CASSSRTGGSNQPQHF

V gene: TRBV7-2
clone size: few
J gene: TRBJ2-7
D gene: NA
CDR3 DNA: TGTGCCAGCAGCCCAGGTTTCGGCTCCTACGAGCAGTACTTC
CDR3 protein: CASSPGFGSYEQYF

V gene: TRBV7-8
clone size: NA
J gene: TRBJ2-3
D gene: NA
CDR3 DNA: TGTGCCAGCAGCCCCTCATCGCAGGTGGCAGATACGCAGTATTTT
CDR3 protein: CASSPSSQVADTQYF

V gene: TRBV12-3/TRBV12-4
clone size: NA
J gene: TRBJ2-3
D gene: TRBD2
CDR3 DNA: TGTGCCAGCAGGGCCCGACTAGCGGGAGGGGGATCAGATACGCAGTATTTT
CDR3 protein: CASRARLAGGGSDTQYF

V gene: TRBV7-2
clone size: few
J gene: TRBJ1-1
D gene: NA
CDR3 DNA: TGTGCCAGCAGCTTAGATGGAGGGGTGAACACTGAAGCTTTCTTT
CDR3 protein: CASSLDGGVNTEAFF

V gene: TRBV7-2
clone size: NA
J gene: TRBJ2-3
D gene: TRBD2
CDR3 DNA: TGTGCCAGCAGCTTATCTAGCGGGGGTACGCAGTATTTT
CDR3 protein: CASSLSSGGTQYF

V gene: TRBV3-1
clone size: few
J gene: TRBJ1-4
D gene: NA
CDR3 DNA: TGTGCCAGCAGACCCCACCAAACTAATGAAAAACTGTTTTTT
CDR3 protein: CASRPHQTNEKLFF

V gene: TRBV11-2
clone size: NA
J gene: TRBJ2-6
D gene: TRBD2
CDR3 DNA: TGTGCCAGCAGCTTCCGACTAGCGGGAGGGGAGGCCGGGGCCAACGTCCTGACTTTC
CDR3 protein: CASSFRLAGGEAGANVLTF

V gene: TRBV9
clone size: NA
J gene: TRBJ2-7
D gene: NA
CDR3 DNA: TGTGCCAGCAGCGTAGGTGGCAGTCCCGAGGCCTACGAGCAGTACTTC
CDR3 protein: CASSVGGSPEAYEQYF

V gene: TRBV3-1
clone size: NA
J gene: TRBJ2-2
D gene: TRBD2
CDR3 DNA: TGTGCCAGCAGCCAAGTGCCAGCGGGGGGCGGCACCGGGGAGCTGTTTTTT
CDR3 protein: CASSQVPAGGGTGELFF